The source of this T cell receptor beta chain is a study of vaccination and CD4 T cells after COVID-19. Study at large: A median of 101 days (range 35 to 161) separated diagnosis from post-COVID sampling.

In the case of this clonotype: Its antigen is unidentified.

Study-level points and caveats: Only post-vaccination samples contained a median approximately 86% of the reactive clones in convalescent patients. There was no significant change from 21 to 38 median reactive clonotypes.

A single record per CDR3 protein comes from TCRdb applying MiXCR to the PCR reads. Of about 24,000 distinct CDR3 sequences in the sample, under 60% are singletons; the top ten hold more than 1%. This clonotype was sampled from a human donor who had recovered from COVID-19. The sample in question was CD4+ T cells from blood, obtained before SARS-CoV-2 vaccination.

Here the CDR3 reads CASSLRDGTGSYGYTF. The CDR3 DNA reads as TGTGCCAGCAGCTTACGTGATGGGACAGGGAGTTATGGCTACACCTTC. This rearrangement joins TRBV7-9 to TRBJ1-2; 9 bases line up with TRBD1. The CDR3 contains 16 residues. Germline CDR1 is SEHNR and CDR2 is FQNEAQ (reference sequence). With 2 bases clipped from V and 5 bases from J, the junction kept 9 bases outside the gene matches. Supplemented by reference TRBV7-9 and TRBJ1-2, the full variable domain reads DTGVSQNPRHKITKRGQNVTFRCDPISEHNRLYWYRQTLGQGPEFLTYFQNEAQLEKSRLLSDRFSAERPKGSFSTLEIQRTEQGDSAMYLCASSLRDGTGSYGYTFGSGTRLTVV.